The 5 T cell receptor beta chains below come from one sample, sequenced in a study of low-dose radiotherapy and immunotherapy resistance in tumors. The time point here: after trial treatment. The treatment was: LDRT plus nivolumab, ipilimumab, low-dose cyclophosphamide and aspirin (RACIN trial). First-strand cDNA relied on TRAV- and TRBV-specific primers spanning alpha and beta chains. The authors ran 15 to 25 PCR cycles to amplify TCRs with a constant-region primer and V-primer adapter. Via MiXCR, TCRdb re-called the reads, giving one row per CDR3 protein. The sample includes approximately 100,000 distinct CDR3 sequences, more than 20% of them seen just once. The starting material was PBMCs, obtained after low-dose radiotherapy plus immunotherapy. The source is a male donor with prostate cancer.

This clonotype was counted at least ten times. V usage is TRBV3-1 and J usage is TRBJ2-2; no firm D call. The V end lost 3 bases, the J end lost 3 bases, and 8 bases lay between the germline ends. Germline V gene data show CDR1 as LGHDT and CDR2 as YNNKEL (reference sequence). This CDR3 region has 14 residues. This CDR3 is CASSHPADTGELFF. DNA for the CDR3: TGTGCCAGCAGCCACCCCGCCGACACCGGGGAGCTGTTTTTT.

This clonotype was counted ten times or more. The V and J genes are TRBV7-6 and TRBJ2-5; TRBD1 matches 7 bases. V lost 2 bases, J lost 7 bases, and 4 bases stayed unmatched. This CDR3 region has 13 residues. Per germline, CDR1 SGHVS and CDR2 FNYEAQ. The CDR3 region has the DNA TGTGCCAGCAGCTTAAATAACAGGGGGACCCAGTACTTC. Encoded protein: CASSLNNRGTQYF.

On this clonotype: This likely traces to a read error, being one base from a far larger clone. The final CDR3 position lacks the conserved phenylalanine or tryptophan, pointing to a likely read error. The V call is TRBV7-9, the J call TRBJ2-1; 8 bases are shared with TRBD1. CDR1 is SEHNR and CDR2 is FQNEAQ in the germline V gene (reference sequence). The CDR3 consists of 16 residues. The chain's CDR3 is CASSHNRGESYNEQFV. The DNA of the CDR3 is TGCGCCAGCAGCCACAACAGGGGGGAATCCTACAATGAGCAGTTCGTC.

The V and J genes are TRBV6-5 and TRBJ1-2, with D uncertain. Per the germline V gene, CDR1 is MNHEY and CDR2 is SVGAGI. The CDR3 contains 14 residues. V lost 11 bases and J lost 4, with 20 bases in between. The CDR3 region has the DNA TGTGCCTCCGGTAAAGGGCGGATCATCTATGGCTACACCTTC. Translated, it gives CASGKGRIIYGYTF.

This clonotype appeared many times. This chain links TRBV4-1 with TRBJ1-1, with D perhaps TRBD1 (5 bases). The CDR3 covers 16 residues. The V and J ends lost 1 base and 4 bases respectively, with 16 bases between them. Germline CDR1 and CDR2: MGHRA and YSYEKL. The CDR3 coding sequence is TGCGCCAGCAGCCAAGGAGTCCAGGGATCGCGCACTGAAGCTTTCTTT. Translating it yields CASSQGVQGSRTEAFF.